This T cell receptor (beta chain) is from a study of shared clonotypes between healthy human individuals. Here immunoSEQ multiplex PCR was the method, and the copy in TCRdb shows in-frame clones only, minus some. The sample consists of some 350,000 clones, 74% of them appearing once. Germline loops: CDR1 MNHNY, CDR2 SVGAGI (reference sequence). The CDR3 loop spans 11 amino acids. V lost 6 bases to trimming and J lost 6 bases, with 8 bases between them. Sequencing was done on a sample of memory CD4+ T cells sorted from blood. As for subset: CD45RA-negative fraction. The TCR originated in a man aged 25 to 40 in good health. The rearrangement uses TRBV6-6 and TRBJ1-2; D gene ambiguous. CDR3 sequence reads: CASSPRDGYTF. In DNA form, the CDR3 reads TGTGCCAGCAGCCCGAGGGATGGCTACACCTTC.